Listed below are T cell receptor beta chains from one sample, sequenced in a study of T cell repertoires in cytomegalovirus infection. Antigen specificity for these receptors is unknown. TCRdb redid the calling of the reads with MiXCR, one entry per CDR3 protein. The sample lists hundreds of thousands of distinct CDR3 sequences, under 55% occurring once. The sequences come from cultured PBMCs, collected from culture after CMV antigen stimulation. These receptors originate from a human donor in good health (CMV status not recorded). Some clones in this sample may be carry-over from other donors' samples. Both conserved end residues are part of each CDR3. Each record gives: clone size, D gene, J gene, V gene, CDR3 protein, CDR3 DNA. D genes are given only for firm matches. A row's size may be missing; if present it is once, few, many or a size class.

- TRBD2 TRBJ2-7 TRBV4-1 CASSQGPLIAGGTHEQYF TGCGCCAGCAGCCAAGGGCCCTTAATAGCGGGGGGGACGCACGAGCAGTACTTC
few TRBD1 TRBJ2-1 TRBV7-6 CASQYRDRDYNEQFF TGTGCCAGCCAGTACCGGGACAGGGACTACAATGAGCAGTTCTTC
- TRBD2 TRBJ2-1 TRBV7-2 CASSLAIRLAGRDEQFF TGTGCCAGCAGCTTAGCGATTCGCCTAGCGGGGCGGGATGAGCAGTTCTTC
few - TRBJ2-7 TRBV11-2 CASSFGRGSSYEQYF TGTGCCAGCAGCTTTGGTCGGGGGAGCTCCTACGAGCAGTACTTC
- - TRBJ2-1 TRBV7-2 CASSPLAGIQSIEQFF TGTGCCAGCAGCCCATTGGCAGGGATTCAGTCAATTGAGCAGTTCTTC
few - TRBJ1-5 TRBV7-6 CASSQGGKKSNQPQHF TGTGCCAGCAGCCAGGGAGGAAAGAAAAGCAATCAGCCCCAGCATTTT
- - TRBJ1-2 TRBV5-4 CASSFFGADLYGYTF TGTGCCAGCAGCTTCTTCGGGGCTGACCTTTATGGCTACACCTTC
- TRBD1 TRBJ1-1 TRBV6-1 CASSEQGGYTEAFF TGTGCCAGCAGCGAACAGGGGGGTTACACTGAAGCTTTCTTT
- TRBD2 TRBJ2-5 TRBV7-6 CASSLARTSGETQYF TGTGCCAGCAGCTTAGCCAGGACTAGCGGGGAGACCCAGTACTTC
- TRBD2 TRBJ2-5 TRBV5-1 CASSLGGGGAQETQYF TGCGCCAGCAGCTTGGGGGGGGGAGGAGCCCAAGAGACCCAGTACTTC
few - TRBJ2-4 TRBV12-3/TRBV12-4 CASSLGRKNIQYF TGTGCCAGCAGTTTGGGACGGAAAAACATTCAGTACTTC
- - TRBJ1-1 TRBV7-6 CASSPTVGVNTEAFF TGTGCCAGCAGCCCAACCGTGGGGGTAAACACTGAAGCTTTCTTT
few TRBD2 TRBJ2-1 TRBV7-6 CASSLGGSGVYYNEQFF TGTGCCAGCAGCTTAGGGGGTAGCGGGGTATACTACAATGAGCAGTTCTTC
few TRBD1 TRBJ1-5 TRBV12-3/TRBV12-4 CASSRDRRYNQPQHF TGTGCCAGCAGCCGGGACAGGAGATACAATCAGCCCCAGCATTTT
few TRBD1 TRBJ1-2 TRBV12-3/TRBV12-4 CASRAGGSRGYTF TGTGCCAGCAGGGCAGGGGGTTCGCGGGGCTACACCTTC